This entry features one T cell receptor (beta chain) sequence. The sample comes from a study of T cells in localized non-small cell lung cancer. The method was immunoSEQ multiplex PCR; TCRdb's version includes in-frame clones alone and lacks a portion of them. The table lists 20,000 to 25,000 clones, around nine tenths of them singletons. The V gene end was trimmed by 6 bases and the J gene end by 6 bases; junction bases not matched to a gene: 12. Germline lookup yields CDR1 GTSNPN and CDR2 SVGIG (reference sequence). The CDR3 runs to 15 residues. The TCR was taken from a man aged 40 to 70 with stage II squamous cell lung carcinoma. The sample was PBMCs, taken before any cancer treatment. V is TRBV30 and J is TRBJ2-2, with 8 bases identical to TRBD1. The CDR3 DNA is TGTGCCTGTTCCGACAGGGGCGGGTGGTCCGGGGAGCTGTTTTTT. Translated, it gives CACSDRGGWSGELFF.